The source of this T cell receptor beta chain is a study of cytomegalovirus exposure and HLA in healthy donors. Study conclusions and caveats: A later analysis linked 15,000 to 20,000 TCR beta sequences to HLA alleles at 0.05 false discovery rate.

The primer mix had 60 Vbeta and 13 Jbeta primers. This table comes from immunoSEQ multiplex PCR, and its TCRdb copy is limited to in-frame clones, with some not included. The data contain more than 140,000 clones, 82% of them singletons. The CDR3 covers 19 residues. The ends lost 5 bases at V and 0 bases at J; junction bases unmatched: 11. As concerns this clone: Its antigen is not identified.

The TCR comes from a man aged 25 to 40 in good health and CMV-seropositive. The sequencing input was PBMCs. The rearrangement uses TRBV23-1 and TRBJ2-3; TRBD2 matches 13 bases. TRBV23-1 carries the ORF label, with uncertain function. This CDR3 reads CASSILAGGVDTSTDTQYF. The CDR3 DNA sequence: TGCGCCAGCAGTATACTAGCGGGGGGGGTCGATACTAGCACAGATACGCAGTATTTT.